This T cell receptor (beta chain) derives from a study of T cell changes during pregnancy in multiple sclerosis. Germline CDR1 is SGDLS and CDR2 is YYNGEE. There are 15 residues in the CDR3. Trimming pared 5 bases from V and 0 bases from J, leaving 12 bases between. Using immunoSEQ multiplex PCR, the repertoire was profiled, and TCRdb retains in-frame clones only, with some absent. The data show some 29,000 clones, around 89% seen once. This chain connects TRBV9 to TRBJ1-3; D is undetermined. The sequence was collected from a female donor with multiple sclerosis, enrolled in a pregnancy study. Sequenced here: CD8+ T cells from peripheral blood mononuclear cells, sampled in the third trimester of pregnancy. CDR3 DNA: TGTGCCAGCAGTTACGGAGGAGGCTCTGGAAACACCATATATTTT. It specifies CASSYGGGSGNTIYF.